The present TCR beta chain was sequenced within a study of early T cells in non-severe SARS-CoV-2 infection. Across the study: Sequenced material consisted of bulk RNA (from unsorted whole blood), and chains were unpaired.

MiXCR was run by TCRdb on the 5' RACE reads, yielding one entry per CDR3 protein. The sample includes roughly 81,000 distinct CDR3 sequences, 5% to 7% seen only once; the top ten take about 7.5%. A word on this clonotype: This may be a read error: a much more frequent sequence differs by one nucleotide.

This CDR3 has 12 amino acids. V was pared by 3 bases and J by 0 bases, with 0 bases between. The TCR was taken from an adult who was a healthcare worker with PCR-confirmed SARS-CoV-2 infection or an uninfected control (not recorded which). Sample: whole blood. V usage is TRBV12-3 or TRBV12-4 and J usage is TRBJ1-3; D not resolved. The CDR3 DNA reads as TGTGCCAGCAGTTTCTCTGGAAACACCATATATTTT. Its protein product is CASSFSGNTIYF.